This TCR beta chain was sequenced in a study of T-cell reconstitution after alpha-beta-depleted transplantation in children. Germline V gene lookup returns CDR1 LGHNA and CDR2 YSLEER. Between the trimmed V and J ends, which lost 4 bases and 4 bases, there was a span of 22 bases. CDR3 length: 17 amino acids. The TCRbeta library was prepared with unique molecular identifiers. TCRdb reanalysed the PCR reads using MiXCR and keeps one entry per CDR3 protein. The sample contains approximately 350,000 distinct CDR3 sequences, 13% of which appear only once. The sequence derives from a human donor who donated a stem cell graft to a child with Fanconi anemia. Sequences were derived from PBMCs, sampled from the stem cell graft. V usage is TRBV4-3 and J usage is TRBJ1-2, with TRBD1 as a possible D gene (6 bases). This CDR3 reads CASSPAGRRGYGYGYTF. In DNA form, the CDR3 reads TGCGCCAGCAGCCCCGCGGGACGCAGGGGATACGGCTATGGCTACACCTTC.